The 32 T cell receptor beta chains below were found in one sample sequenced in a study of technical replicates of blood from a handful of donors. Generated by immunoSEQ multiplex PCR, the TCRdb table keeps only in-frame clones and is missing some. The sample includes about 97,000 clones, around 96% of them seen just once. The material sequenced was T cells isolated from PBMCs. Receptor source: a human donor in good health.

The chain is built from TRBV7-9 and TRBJ2-7; 7 nucleotides agree with TRBD1. The CDR3 loop spans 17 amino acids. Looked up from germline, CDR1 is SEHNR and CDR2 is FQNEAQ (reference sequence). V lost 1 base to trimming and J lost 2 bases; unmatched junction nucleotides: 11. The chain's CDR3 is CASSLDLLGQLTYEQYF. CDR3 nucleotide sequence: TGTGCCAGCAGCTTAGACCTATTGGGACAGCTTACCTACGAGCAGTACTTC. Together with reference TRBV7-9 and TRBJ2-7, the CDR3 gives the full variable domain: DTGVSQNPRHKITKRGQNVTFRCDPISEHNRLYWYRQTLGQGPEFLTYFQNEAQLEKSRLLSDRFSAERPKGSFSTLEIQRTEQGDSAMYLCASSLDLLGQLTYEQYFGPGTRLTVT.

The chain combines TRBV28 with TRBJ2-2; 7 positions match TRBD1. Germline lookup yields CDR1 MDHEN and CDR2 SYDVKM. With V trimmed by 7 bases and J by 3 bases, 11 bases remained unmatched. The CDR3 totals 16 residues. Written as DNA, the CDR3 is TGTGCCAGCAAGGGCGATTCGGACAGGTACACCGGGGAGCTGTTTTTT. This gives the protein CASKGDSDRYTGELFF.

The J gene is TRBJ1-2, the V gene TRBV30; D ambiguous. CDR1 and CDR2 from the germline V gene are GTSNPN and SVGIG (reference sequence). The V and J ends lost 3 bases and 3 bases respectively, with 2 bases between them. There are 10 residues in the CDR3. CDR3 DNA: TGTGCCTGGAGCGACTATGGCTACACCTTC. Protein: CAWSDYGYTF.

The chain is built from TRBV28 and TRBJ1-1, with D unclear. CDR1 and CDR2 from the germline V gene are MDHEN and SYDVKM. This CDR3 has 12 residues. Between the trimmed V and J ends, which lost 1 base and 6 bases, there was a span of 6 bases. CDR3 nucleotides: TGTGCCAGCAGTTTATTGGGCGCTGAAGCTTTCTTT. Protein: CASSLLGAEAFF. Looking up the rest from reference TRBV28 and TRBJ1-1 gives the full variable domain: DVKVTQSSRYLVKRTGEKVFLECVQDMDHENMFWYRQDPGLGLRLIYFSYDVKMKEKGDIPEGYSVSREKKERFSLILESASTNQTSMYLCASSLLGAEAFFGQGTRLTVV.

The V gene is TRBV7-7, the J gene TRBJ2-7, with D perhaps TRBD1 (5 bases). Deletions cut 3 bases from V and 5 bases from J, with 11 bases between. The CDR3 is made up of 13 amino acids. The germline V gene has CDR1 SSHAT and CDR2 FNYEAQ (reference sequence). CDR3 sequence: CASSFAIGDEQYF. The CDR3 DNA sequence: TGTGCCAGCAGCTTTGCAATAGGGGACGAGCAGTACTTC. Using reference TRBV7-7 and TRBJ2-7 for the parts outside the CDR3, the full variable domain is GAGVSQSPRYKVTKRGQDVTLRCDPISSHATLYWYQQALGQGPEFLTYFNYEAQPDKSGLPSDRFSAERPEGSISTLTIQRTEQRDSAMYRCASSFAIGDEQYFGPGTRLTVT.

The chain carries TRBV6-1 and TRBJ1-1; tentative D call: TRBD1 (6 bases). The V gene lost 7 bases and the J gene lost 4 bases, with 13 bases spanning the gap. The CDR3 spans 13 residues. Germline V gene lookup returns CDR1 MNHNS and CDR2 SASEGT. The CDR3 loop reads CASTADRSTEAFF. CDR3 in DNA: TGTGCCAGCACCGCTGACAGGAGCACTGAAGCTTTCTTT.

The CDR3 protein is CASSPRPLAGLYNEQFF. The CDR3 nucleotides read TGTGCCAGCTCACCACGACCTTTAGCGGGACTCTACAATGAGCAGTTCTTC. The J gene is TRBJ2-1, the V gene TRBV18; 8 nucleotides line up with TRBD2. V was pared by 1 base and J by 3 bases, with 8 bases of the junction left unmatched. Germline V gene sequence: CDR1 KGHSH, CDR2 LQKENI. The length of the CDR3 is 17 residues.

V gene TRBV28 combines with J gene TRBJ2-7; D is undetermined. CDR3 length equals 13 residues. Trimming took off 2 bases at V and 2 bases at J, with 7 bases between the two ends. CDR1 is MDHEN, CDR2 SYDVKM, per germline. The CDR3 DNA reads as TGTGCCAGCAGTTTAGGGCCTGCCTACGAGCAGTACTTC. This encodes CASSLGPAYEQYF. Full variable domain (missing parts from reference TRBV28 and TRBJ2-7): DVKVTQSSRYLVKRTGEKVFLECVQDMDHENMFWYRQDPGLGLRLIYFSYDVKMKEKGDIPEGYSVSREKKERFSLILESASTNQTSMYLCASSLGPAYEQYFGPGTRLTVT.

CDR3 bases: TGTGCCAGCAGCTGGGACACCGCCTACGAGCAGTACTTC. This codes for CASSWDTAYEQYF. The chain uses TRBV7-2 and TRBJ2-7; D might be TRBD1 (6 bases). CDR3 length: 13 amino acids. The V gene's germline CDR1 is SGHTA and CDR2 FQGNSA. Trimming removed 4 bases from V and 2 bases from J, with 9 bases in between.

The rearrangement links TRBV6-5 to TRBJ2-1; TRBD1 is a possible D gene (5 bases). This CDR3 region has 12 residues. CDR1 and CDR2 from the germline V gene are MNHEY and SVGAGI. V lost 1 base, J lost 10 bases, and 8 bases lay in between. The chain's CDR3 is CASSYLGLEQFF. The CDR3 DNA sequence: TGTGCCAGCAGTTACTTGGGGCTAGAGCAGTTCTTC.

This chain connects TRBV9 to TRBJ2-7, with D possibly matching TRBD1 (5 bases). V lost 0 bases to trimming and J lost 7 bases, with 11 bases between them. The CDR3 spans 13 residues. Germline CDR1 and CDR2: SGDLS and YYNGEE. CDR3 bases: TGTGCCAGCAGCGTAGCCCCAGGGTGGGAGCAGTACTTC. Translating it yields CASSVAPGWEQYF.

The rearrangement uses TRBV7-3 and TRBJ2-2; D ambiguous. CDR1 is SGHTA and CDR2 is FQGTGA in the germline V gene. The CDR3 is made up of 13 amino acids. V gave up 2 bases and J gave up 2 bases, with 3 bases separating them. In nucleotides, the CDR3 is TGTGCCAGCAGCTTATTAAACACCGGGGAGCTGTTTTTT. Protein: CASSLLNTGELFF. Supplemented by reference TRBV7-3 and TRBJ2-2, the full variable domain reads GAGVSQTPSNKVTEKGKYVELRCDPISGHTALYWYRQSLGQGPEFLIYFQGTGAADDSGLPNDRFFAVRPEGSVSTLKIQRTERGDSAVYLCASSLLNTGELFFGEGSRLTVL.

The rearrangement joins TRBV7-3 to TRBJ2-7; 8 bases agree with TRBD1. Trimming cost V 5 bases and J 3 bases; bases outside gene matches: 6. The CDR3 extends over 14 amino acids. The germline gives CDR1 SGHTA, CDR2 FQGTGA. CDR3: CASSPTTGDYEQYF. CDR3 DNA sequence: TGTGCCAGCAGCCCAACGACAGGGGACTACGAGCAGTACTTC.

V is TRBV15 and J is TRBJ1-5, with TRBD1 as a possible D gene (6 bases). Germline CDR1 reads LNHNV; CDR2 reads YYDKDF (reference sequence). V lost 3 bases, J lost 7 bases, and 16 bases lay in between. The CDR3 length is 15 residues. The CDR3 protein is CATSSAGVAGQPQHF. CDR3 in DNA: TGTGCCACCAGCAGCGCAGGGGTAGCGGGCCAGCCCCAGCATTTT.

The chain is built from TRBV9 and TRBJ2-7; TRBD1 aligns across 7 bases. Germline CDR1 SGDLS, CDR2 YYNGEE. This CDR3 has 15 amino acids. V shed 3 bases, J shed 2 bases, and the junction held 8 bases outside the gene matches. CDR3 DNA sequence: TGTGCCAGCAGCGAGAGACAGGGAAAGACCTACGAGCAGTACTTC. As protein: CASSERQGKTYEQYF.

The rearrangement uses TRBV30 and TRBJ2-1; TRBD2 agrees at 10 bases. J lost 3 bases, V lost 1 base, and 3 bases had no gene match. CDR1 and CDR2 (germline): GTSNPN, SVGIG (reference sequence). CDR3 length: 15 amino acids. The CDR3 is CAWSETSGYYNEQFF. CDR3 nucleotide sequence: TGTGCCTGGAGTGAGACTAGCGGGTACTACAATGAGCAGTTCTTC.

The CDR3 region has the DNA TGTGCCAGTAACACCTACACTGAAGCTTTCTTT. Amino acids: CASNTYTEAFF. The chain recombines TRBV19 with TRBJ1-1, with unresolved D. CDR3 size: 11 residues. Germline values: CDR1 LNHDA, CDR2 SQIVND (reference sequence). Trimming cost V 7 bases and J 3 bases, with 6 bases left between them.

V usage is TRBV9 and J usage is TRBJ2-5; the match to TRBD2 covers 9 bases. The J segment lost 5 bases and the V segment lost 4 bases, leaving 15 bases of the junction unmatched. Germline-derived CDR1 and CDR2 are SGDLS and YYNGEE. The CDR3 is 17 residues long. As DNA, the CDR3 is TGTGCCAGCAGCCCTAAGTTTGGCGGGAGGGCCCGGGAGACCCAGTACTTC. Translated: CASSPKFGGRARETQYF.

This chain uses TRBV7-3 with TRBJ2-1, with 10 bases aligning to TRBD1. This CDR3 has 15 amino acids. Trimming cost V 2 bases and J 6 bases; bases outside gene matches: 4. The germline V gene has CDR1 SGHTA and CDR2 FQGTGA. The CDR3 coding sequence is TGTGCCAGCAGCTTAGGACAGGGGGGGGCCAATGAGCAGTTCTTC. It encodes CASSLGQGGANEQFF.

In this sample, this clone turned up a few times. The rearrangement links TRBV18 to TRBJ2-7; perhaps TRBD1 as D (6 bases). Trimming took 5 bases from V and 1 from J, leaving 12 bases between them. CDR1 is KGHSH and CDR2 is LQKENI in the germline V gene. This CDR3 has 14 amino acids. DNA for the CDR3: TGTGCCAGCTCAACGACAGGCTTATCCTACGAGCAGTACTTC. It codes for CASSTTGLSYEQYF.

The rearrangement links TRBV5-1 to TRBJ1-4, with no clear D. The ends were cut back, 3 bases at V and 4 bases at J, with 13 bases in the middle. CDR3 length: 15 residues. Looked up from germline, CDR1 is SGHRS and CDR2 is YFSETQ. The CDR3, as DNA: TGCGCCAGCAGCTGGAACGGGAATAGTAATGAAAAACTGTTTTTT. Encoded protein: CASSWNGNSNEKLFF.

The CDR3 DNA is TGCGCCAGCAGTCTTTCGTGGGAGCGCACAGATACGCAGTATTTT. Amino acid sequence: CASSLSWERTDTQYF. This chain uses TRBV4-3 with TRBJ2-3, with D perhaps TRBD2 (5 bases). Per the germline V gene, CDR1 is LGHNA and CDR2 is YSLEER. V was pared by 6 bases and J by 1 base, with 14 bases between. The CDR3 loop spans 15 amino acids.

The chain's CDR3 is CSVVAGSGANVLTF. The DNA for the CDR3 is TGCAGCGTTGTAGCCGGGTCCGGGGCCAACGTCCTGACTTTC. J is TRBJ2-6 and V is TRBV29-1; D remains ambiguous. Trimming cost V 4 bases and J 4 bases, with 11 bases left between them. This CDR3 region has 14 residues. CDR1 is SQVTM and CDR2 is ANQGSEA in the germline V gene. Based on the CDR3 plus reference TRBV29-1 and TRBJ2-6, the full variable domain is SAVISQKPSRDICQRGTSLTIQCQVDSQVTMMFWYRQQPGQSLTLIATANQGSEATYESGFVIDKFPISRPNLTFSTLTVSNMSPEDSSIYLCSVVAGSGANVLTFGAGSRLTVL.

The J gene is TRBJ1-5, the V gene TRBV27; D remains ambiguous. V was shortened by 1 base and J by 3 bases, with 4 bases between the two germline ends. The CDR3 has 13 residues. Germline CDR1 is MNHEY and CDR2 is SMNVEV (reference sequence). In DNA form, the CDR3 reads TGTGCCAGCAGTTTATTCTTCAATCAGCCCCAGCATTTT. Amino acids: CASSLFFNQPQHF.

The CDR3 region has the DNA TGTGCCAGCAGTGCGAGGGGGTCCAATCAGCCCCAGCATTTT. The encoded protein is CASSARGSNQPQHF. This rearrangement joins TRBV28 to TRBJ1-5; possible D gene TRBD1, 6 bases. The CDR3 is 14 amino acids. CDR1 MDHEN and CDR2 SYDVKM come from the germline V gene. Trimming left V 5 bases short and J 3 bases short, with 11 bases between.

The chain couples TRBV6-5 to TRBJ2-2, with a weak D call TRBD2 (6 bases). The germline V gene has CDR1 MNHEY and CDR2 SVGAGI. Trimming cost V 10 bases and J 7 bases, with 16 bases left between them. The CDR3 consists of 13 residues. CDR3 nucleotide sequence: TGTGCCACAGGGCGGGCGGGGTTCGGGGAGCTGTTTTTT. Amino acid sequence: CATGRAGFGELFF.

This chain uses TRBV7-8 with TRBJ2-7; D remains ambiguous. From germline, CDR1 is SGHVS and CDR2 FQNEAQ. V gave up 5 bases and J gave up 0 bases, with 8 bases separating them. This CDR3 is 13 amino acids long. CDR3 in DNA: TGTGCCAGCAGCCCGCGAATCTCCTACGAGCAGTACTTC. This sequence encodes CASSPRISYEQYF.

The gene calls are TRBV14 and TRBJ1-5; 8 bases are a match to TRBD1. Looked up from germline, CDR1 is SGHDN and CDR2 is FVKESK. J lost 6 bases, V lost 4 bases, and 2 bases had no gene match. There are 13 residues in the CDR3. CDR3 sequence (DNA): TGTGCCAGCAGCCTACAGGGGGGTCAGCCCCAGCATTTT. It specifies CASSLQGGQPQHF.

This sequence joins TRBV7-3 and TRBJ2-1, with TRBD2 identical over 7 bases. Germline CDR1 SGHTA, CDR2 FQGTGA. The CDR3 contains 16 residues. The V segment lost 5 bases and the J segment 8 bases; nucleotides outside the gene matches: 15. CDR3 residues: CASSPPGGGPADEQFF. The CDR3 nucleotides read TGTGCCAGCAGCCCCCCGGGGGGAGGGCCTGCGGATGAGCAGTTCTTC. Drawing the rest from reference TRBV7-3 and TRBJ2-1, the complete variable domain is GAGVSQTPSNKVTEKGKYVELRCDPISGHTALYWYRQSLGQGPEFLIYFQGTGAADDSGLPNDRFFAVRPEGSVSTLKIQRTERGDSAVYLCASSPPGGGPADEQFFGPGTRLTVL.

The rearrangement links TRBV7-8 to TRBJ2-5; tentatively, D is TRBD2 (6 bases). The V end was cut by 8 bases, the J end by 5 bases, with 24 bases between. Germline V CDR1 and CDR2: SGHVS, FQNEAQ. The CDR3 covers 16 residues. CDR3 nucleotides: TGTGCCAGCCAACCTTACCTGGGGGGTATCGTTGAGACCCAGTACTTC. Protein: CASQPYLGGIVETQYF.

The rearrangement uses TRBV4-3 and TRBJ1-1, with D maybe TRBD1 (5 bases). This CDR3 spans 13 amino acids. Trimming took 4 bases from V and 5 from J, leaving 11 bases between them. The V gene's germline CDR1 is LGHNA and CDR2 YSLEER. This CDR3 is CASSPSGRTEAFF. The CDR3 bases are TGCGCCAGCAGCCCGTCAGGGAGGACTGAAGCTTTCTTT.

CDR3 in DNA: TGTGCCAGCAGTCCCCCCGCTGGTTTCGGTGAGCAGTTCTTC. It codes for CASSPPAGFGEQFF. The chain carries TRBV6-1 and TRBJ2-1; D not certain. Trimming shortened V by 5 bases and J by 9 bases, and 17 bases separated the two germline ends. CDR1 and CDR2 (germline): MNHNS, SASEGT. The CDR3 is 14 amino acids.